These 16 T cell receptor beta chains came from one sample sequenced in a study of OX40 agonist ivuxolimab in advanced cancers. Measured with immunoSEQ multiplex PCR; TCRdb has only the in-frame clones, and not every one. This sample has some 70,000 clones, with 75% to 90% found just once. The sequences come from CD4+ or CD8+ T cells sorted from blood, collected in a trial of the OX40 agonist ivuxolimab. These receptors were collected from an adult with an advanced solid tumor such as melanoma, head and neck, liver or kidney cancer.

CDR3 in amino acids: CASSRAGLSYGYTF. The DNA for the CDR3 is TGTGCCAGCAGCCGGGCCGGGCTCAGTTATGGCTACACCTTC. The chain uses TRBV11-3 and TRBJ1-2; no definite D call. The V end was cut by 5 bases, the J end by 5 bases, with 15 bases between. The CDR3 consists of 14 residues. From germline, CDR1 is SGHNT and CDR2 YENEEA.

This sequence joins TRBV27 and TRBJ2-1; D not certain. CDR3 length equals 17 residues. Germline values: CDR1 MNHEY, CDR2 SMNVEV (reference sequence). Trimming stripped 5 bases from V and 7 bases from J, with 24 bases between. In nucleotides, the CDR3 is TGTGCCAGCAGTGTGCGACACCCGGGTCTGCCGGGTAATGAGCAGTTCTTC. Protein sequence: CASSVRHPGLPGNEQFF.

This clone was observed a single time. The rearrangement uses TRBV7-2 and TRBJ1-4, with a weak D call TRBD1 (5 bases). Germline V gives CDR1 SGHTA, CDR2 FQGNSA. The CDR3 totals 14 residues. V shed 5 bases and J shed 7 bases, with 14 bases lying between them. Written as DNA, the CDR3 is TGTGCCAGCAGCCCAGCAGGGACGTTTGAAAAACTGTTTTTT. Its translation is CASSPAGTFEKLFF.

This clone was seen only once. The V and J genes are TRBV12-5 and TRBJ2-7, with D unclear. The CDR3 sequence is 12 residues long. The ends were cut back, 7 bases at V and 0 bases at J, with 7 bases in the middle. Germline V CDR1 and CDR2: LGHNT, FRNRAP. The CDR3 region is CASAGDSYEQYF. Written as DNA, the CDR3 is TGTGCTAGTGCCGGAGACTCCTACGAGCAGTACTTC.

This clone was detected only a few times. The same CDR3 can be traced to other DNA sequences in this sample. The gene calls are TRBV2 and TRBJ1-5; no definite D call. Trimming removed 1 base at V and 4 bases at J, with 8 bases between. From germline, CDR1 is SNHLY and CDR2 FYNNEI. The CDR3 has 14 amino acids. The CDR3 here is CASSEERVNQPQHF. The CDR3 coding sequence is TGTGCCAGCAGTGAAGAGAGGGTAAATCAGCCCCAGCATTTT.

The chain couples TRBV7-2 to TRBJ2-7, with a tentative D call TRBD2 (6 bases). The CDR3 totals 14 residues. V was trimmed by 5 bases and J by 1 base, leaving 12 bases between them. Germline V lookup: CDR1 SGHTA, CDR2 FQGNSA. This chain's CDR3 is CASSLGLYSYEQYF. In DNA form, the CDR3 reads TGTGCCAGCAGCCTGGGACTTTATTCCTACGAGCAGTACTTC.

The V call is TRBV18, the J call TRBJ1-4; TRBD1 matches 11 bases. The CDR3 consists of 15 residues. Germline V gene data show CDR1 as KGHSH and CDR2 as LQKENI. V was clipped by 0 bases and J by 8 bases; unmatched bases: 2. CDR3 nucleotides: TGTGCCAGCTCACCACCGGGACAGGGGGACGAAAAACTGTTTTTT. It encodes CASSPPGQGDEKLFF.

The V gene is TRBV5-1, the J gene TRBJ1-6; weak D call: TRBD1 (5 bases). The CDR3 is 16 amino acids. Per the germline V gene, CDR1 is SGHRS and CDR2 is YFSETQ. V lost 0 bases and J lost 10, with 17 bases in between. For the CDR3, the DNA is TGCGCCAGCAGCTTGGCCTACGGGGGGGAAGGGTCACCCCTCCACTTT. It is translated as CASSLAYGGEGSPLHF.

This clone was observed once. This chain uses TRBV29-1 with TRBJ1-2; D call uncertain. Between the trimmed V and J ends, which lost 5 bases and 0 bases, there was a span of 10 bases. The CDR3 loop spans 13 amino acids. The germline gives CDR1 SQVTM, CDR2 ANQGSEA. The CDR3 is CSVLSAANYGYTF. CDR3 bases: TGCAGCGTTCTGTCCGCTGCTAACTATGGCTACACCTTC. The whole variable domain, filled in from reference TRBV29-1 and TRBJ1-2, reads SAVISQKPSRDICQRGTSLTIQCQVDSQVTMMFWYRQQPGQSLTLIATANQGSEATYESGFVIDKFPISRPNLTFSTLTVSNMSPEDSSIYLCSVLSAANYGYTFGSGTRLTVV.

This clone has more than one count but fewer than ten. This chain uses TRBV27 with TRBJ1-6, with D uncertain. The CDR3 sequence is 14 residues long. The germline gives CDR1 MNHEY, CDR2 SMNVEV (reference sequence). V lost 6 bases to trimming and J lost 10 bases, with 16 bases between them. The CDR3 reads CASRKAGVESPLHF. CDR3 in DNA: TGTGCCAGCAGAAAAGCTGGGGTCGAATCACCCCTCCACTTT.

The CDR3 is CASRGSVGTQYF. The CDR3 DNA reads TGTGCCAGCAGGGGGTCCGTCGGGACCCAGTACTTC. The rearrangement uses TRBV6-5 and TRBJ2-5, with D hard to call. Germline-derived CDR1 and CDR2 are MNHEY and SVGAGI. Trimming cost V 6 bases and J 7 bases, with 12 bases left between them. The CDR3 loop spans 12 amino acids.

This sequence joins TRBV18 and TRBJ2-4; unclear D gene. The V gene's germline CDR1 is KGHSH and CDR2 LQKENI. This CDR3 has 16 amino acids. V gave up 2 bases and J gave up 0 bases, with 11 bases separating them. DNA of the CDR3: TGTGCCAGCTCACCAAACAGAGGAATAGCCAAAAACATTCAGTACTTC. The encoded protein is CASSPNRGIAKNIQYF.

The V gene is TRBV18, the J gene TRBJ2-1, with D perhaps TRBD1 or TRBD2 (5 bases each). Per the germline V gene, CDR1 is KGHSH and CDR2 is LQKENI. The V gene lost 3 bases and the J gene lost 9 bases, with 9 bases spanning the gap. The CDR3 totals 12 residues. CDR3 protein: CASSPGAGEQFF. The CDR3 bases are TGTGCCAGCTCACCCGGGGCCGGTGAGCAGTTCTTC.

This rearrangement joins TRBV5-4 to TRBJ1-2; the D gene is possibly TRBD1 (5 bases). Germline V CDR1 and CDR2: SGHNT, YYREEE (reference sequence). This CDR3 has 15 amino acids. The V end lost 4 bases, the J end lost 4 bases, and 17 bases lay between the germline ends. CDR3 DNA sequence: TGTGCCAGCAGCCTCTCCCGGGGGGTTTTCTATGGCTACACCTTC. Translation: CASSLSRGVFYGYTF.

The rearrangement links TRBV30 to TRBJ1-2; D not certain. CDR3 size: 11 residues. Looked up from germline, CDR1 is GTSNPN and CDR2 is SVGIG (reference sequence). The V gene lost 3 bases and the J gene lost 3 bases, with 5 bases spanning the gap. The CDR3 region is CAWRDYYGYTF. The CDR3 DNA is TGTGCCTGGAGGGACTACTATGGCTACACCTTC.

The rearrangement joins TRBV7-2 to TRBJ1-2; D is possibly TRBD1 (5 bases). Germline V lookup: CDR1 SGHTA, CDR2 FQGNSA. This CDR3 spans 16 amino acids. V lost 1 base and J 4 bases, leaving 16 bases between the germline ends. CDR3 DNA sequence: TGTGCCAGCAGCTTAGGGGGGGTCCTGAGCGGCTATGGCTACACCTTC. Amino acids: CASSLGGVLSGYGYTF. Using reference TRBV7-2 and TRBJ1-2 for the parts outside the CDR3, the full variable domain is GAGVSQSPSNKVTEKGKDVELRCDPISGHTALYWYRQSLGQGLEFLIYFQGNSAPDKSGLPSDRFSAERTGGSVSTLTIQRTQQEDSAVYLCASSLGGVLSGYGYTFGSGTRLTVV.